Below are 5 T cell receptor beta chains sequenced from a single sample in a study of preoperative IRX-2 immunotherapy in early breast cancer. TCRdb's table, derived via immunoSEQ multiplex PCR, lists solely in-frame clones and lacks some. The sample has 32,000 or so clones, around four fifths seen once. The treatment is: preoperative locoregional IRX-2 cytokine immunotherapy. Material: lymph node tissue, obtained from a patient treated with IRX-2 immunotherapy. The source is a human donor with breast cancer.

This clone was seen a handful of times. CDR3 bases: TGTGCCAGCAGTTACGCCAACAGGGAATCTGAAGCTTTCTTT. Residues: CASSYANRESEAFF. The chain is built from TRBV6-8 and TRBJ1-1; tentatively, D is TRBD1 (6 bases). CDR3 size: 14 residues. Germline assignment: CDR1 MNHGY and CDR2 SAAAGT. V dropped 2 bases and J dropped 6 bases, with 13 bases sitting between them.

The gene calls are TRBV4-1 and TRBJ2-2; D is uncertain. This CDR3 is built from 12 residues. Germline-derived CDR1 and CDR2 are MGHRA and YSYEKL. Trimming pared 1 base from V and 8 bases from J, leaving 5 bases between. This chain's CDR3 is CASSQGPGELFF. CDR3 nucleotide sequence: TGCGCCAGCAGCCAAGGCCCTGGGGAGCTGTTTTTT.

This rearrangement joins TRBV6-8 to TRBJ2-6; 7 nucleotides align to TRBD1. Germline V CDR1 and CDR2: MNHGY, SAAAGT. Trimming took 6 bases from V and 0 from J; bases not matched to a gene: 14. The CDR3 sequence is 19 residues long. Here the CDR3 DNA reads TGTGCCAGCAGCAGCCCGGACAGGTTCGAGGACTCTGGGGCCAACGTCCTGACTTTC. It encodes CASSSPDRFEDSGANVLTF.

The chain carries TRBV5-1 and TRBJ2-1, with D maybe TRBD1 (6 bases). This CDR3 is built from 14 residues. Germline V gene sequence: CDR1 SGHRS, CDR2 YFSETQ. Trimming stripped 4 bases from V and 5 bases from J, with 13 bases between. CDR3 in amino acids: CASSPRQVNNEQFF. The CDR3 DNA reads TGCGCCAGCAGCCCCCGACAGGTGAACAATGAGCAGTTCTTC.

The gene calls are TRBV29-1 and TRBJ2-1, with D tentatively TRBD2 (6 bases). The CDR3 consists of 12 residues. Germline CDR1 is SQVTM and CDR2 is ANQGSEA. Trimming cost V 4 bases and J 9 bases, with 13 bases left between them. The CDR3 sequence is CSVGLTSSEQFF. Written as DNA, the CDR3 is TGCAGCGTTGGCTTAACTAGCAGTGAGCAGTTCTTC.